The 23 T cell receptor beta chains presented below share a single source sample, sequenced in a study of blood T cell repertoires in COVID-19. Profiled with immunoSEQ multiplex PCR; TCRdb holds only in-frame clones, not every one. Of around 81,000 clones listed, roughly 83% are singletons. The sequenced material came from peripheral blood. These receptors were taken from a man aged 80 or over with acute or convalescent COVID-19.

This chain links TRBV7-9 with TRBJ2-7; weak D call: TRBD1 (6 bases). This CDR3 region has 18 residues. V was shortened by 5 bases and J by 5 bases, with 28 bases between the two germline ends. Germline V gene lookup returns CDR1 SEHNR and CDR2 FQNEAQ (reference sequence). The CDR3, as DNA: TGTGCCAGCAGCCTACTAGGGGGATGGACAGTCGGTATCGACGAGCAGTACTTC. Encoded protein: CASSLLGGWTVGIDEQYF.

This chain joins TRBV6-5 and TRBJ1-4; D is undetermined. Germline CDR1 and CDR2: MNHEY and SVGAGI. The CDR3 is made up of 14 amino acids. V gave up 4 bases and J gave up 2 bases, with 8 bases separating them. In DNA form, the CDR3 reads TGTGCCAGCAGTTCACAGCCGACTAATGAAAAACTGTTTTTT. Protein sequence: CASSSQPTNEKLFF.

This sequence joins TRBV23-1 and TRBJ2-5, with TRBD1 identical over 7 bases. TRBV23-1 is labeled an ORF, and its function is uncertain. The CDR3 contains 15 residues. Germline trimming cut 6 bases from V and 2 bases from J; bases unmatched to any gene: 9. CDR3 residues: CASSRTGDKQETQYF. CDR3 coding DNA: TGCGCCAGCAGCCGGACAGGAGATAAACAAGAGACCCAGTACTTC.

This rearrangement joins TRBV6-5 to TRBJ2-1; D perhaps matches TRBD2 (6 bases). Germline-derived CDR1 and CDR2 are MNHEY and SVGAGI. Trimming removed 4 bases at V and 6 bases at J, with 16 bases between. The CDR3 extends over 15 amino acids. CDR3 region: CASSSLWGVGNEQFF. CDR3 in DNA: TGTGCCAGCAGTTCCCTGTGGGGGGTTGGCAATGAGCAGTTCTTC.

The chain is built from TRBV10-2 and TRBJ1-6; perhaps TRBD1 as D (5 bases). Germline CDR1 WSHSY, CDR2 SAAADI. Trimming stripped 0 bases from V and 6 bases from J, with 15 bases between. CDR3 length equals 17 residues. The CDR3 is CASSESGVPGGNSPLHF. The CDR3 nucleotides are TGCGCCAGCAGTGAGTCGGGGGTCCCCGGGGGTAATTCACCCCTCCACTTT.

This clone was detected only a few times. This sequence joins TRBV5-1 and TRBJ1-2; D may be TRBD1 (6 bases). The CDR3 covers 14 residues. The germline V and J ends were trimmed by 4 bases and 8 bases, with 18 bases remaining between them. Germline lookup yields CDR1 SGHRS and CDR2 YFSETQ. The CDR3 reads CASSDGQSTFGYTF. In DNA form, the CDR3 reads TGCGCCAGCAGCGACGGACAGTCGACATTCGGCTACACCTTC.

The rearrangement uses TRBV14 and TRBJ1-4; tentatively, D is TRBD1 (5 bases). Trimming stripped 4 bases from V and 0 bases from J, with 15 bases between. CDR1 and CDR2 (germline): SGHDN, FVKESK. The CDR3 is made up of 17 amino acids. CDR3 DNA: TGTGCCAGCAGCCCTCTAACAGGACAAGCAACTAATGAAAAACTGTTTTTT. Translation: CASSPLTGQATNEKLFF.

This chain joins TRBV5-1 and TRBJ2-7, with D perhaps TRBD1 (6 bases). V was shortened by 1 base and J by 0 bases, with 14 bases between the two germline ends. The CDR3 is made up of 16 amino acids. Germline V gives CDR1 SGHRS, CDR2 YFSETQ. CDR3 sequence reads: CASSLNFGTTSYEQYF. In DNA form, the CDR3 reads TGCGCCAGCAGCTTGAACTTCGGGACAACCTCCTACGAGCAGTACTTC.

DNA of the CDR3: TGTGCCAGCAGCCCACACCGGCCTCTAGCGGGAGTGGCAGATACGCAGTATTTT. The encoded protein is CASSPHRPLAGVADTQYF. The chain employs TRBV7-9 and TRBJ2-3, with 10 bases identical to TRBD2. Per the germline V gene, CDR1 is SEHNR and CDR2 is FQNEAQ (reference sequence). V lost 5 bases, J lost 4 bases, and 15 bases stayed unmatched. The CDR3 extends over 18 amino acids.

The CDR3 nucleotides read TGTGCCAGCAGCCCCCGTCGGGGGTCGAAGACCCAGTACTTC. It encodes CASSPRRGSKTQYF. V usage is TRBV7-2 and J usage is TRBJ2-5; the D gene is possibly TRBD2 (6 bases). The germline gives CDR1 SGHTA, CDR2 FQGNSA. The CDR3 length is 14 residues. Trimming left V 5 bases short and J 6 bases short, with 16 bases between.

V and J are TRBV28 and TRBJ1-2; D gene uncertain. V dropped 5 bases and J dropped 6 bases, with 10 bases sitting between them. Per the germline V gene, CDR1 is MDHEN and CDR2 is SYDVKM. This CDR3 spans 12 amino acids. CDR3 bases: TGTGCCAGCAGTCTAGAGACTGATGGCTACACCTTC. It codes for CASSLETDGYTF.

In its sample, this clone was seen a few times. As DNA, the CDR3 is TGTGCCAGTACCGACGGACAGGGAGGGAGGGCTGAAGCTTTCTTT. Translating gives CASTDGQGGRAEAFF. The V and J genes are TRBV19 and TRBJ1-1, with 8 bases that match TRBD1. The CDR3 spans 15 residues. Losses at the gene ends were 7 bases for V and 6 bases for J; bases not matched to a gene: 13. Germline values: CDR1 LNHDA, CDR2 SQIVND (reference sequence).

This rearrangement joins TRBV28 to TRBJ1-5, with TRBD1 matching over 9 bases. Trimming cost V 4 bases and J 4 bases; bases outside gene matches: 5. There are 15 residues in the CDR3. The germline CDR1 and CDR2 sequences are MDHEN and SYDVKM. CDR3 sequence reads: CASSSGTGKNQPQHF. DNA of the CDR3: TGTGCCAGCAGTTCGGGGACAGGGAAAAATCAGCCCCAGCATTTT. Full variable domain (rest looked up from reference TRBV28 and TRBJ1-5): DVKVTQSSRYLVKRTGEKVFLECVQDMDHENMFWYRQDPGLGLRLIYFSYDVKMKEKGDIPEGYSVSREKKERFSLILESASTNQTSMYLCASSSGTGKNQPQHFGDGTRLSIL.

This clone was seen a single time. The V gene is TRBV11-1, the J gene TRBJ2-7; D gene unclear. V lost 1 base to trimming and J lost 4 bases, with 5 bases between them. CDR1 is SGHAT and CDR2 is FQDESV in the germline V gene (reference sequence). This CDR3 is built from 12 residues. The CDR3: CASSLDSYEQYF. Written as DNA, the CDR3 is TGTGCCAGCAGCTTAGACTCATACGAGCAGTACTTC.

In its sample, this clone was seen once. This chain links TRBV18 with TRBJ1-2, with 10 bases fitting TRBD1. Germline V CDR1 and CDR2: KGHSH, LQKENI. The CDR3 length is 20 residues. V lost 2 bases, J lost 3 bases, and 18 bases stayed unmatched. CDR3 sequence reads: CASSPNPRTGGTNYDYGYTF. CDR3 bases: TGTGCCAGCTCACCAAACCCCAGGACAGGGGGTACCAACTATGACTATGGCTACACCTTC.

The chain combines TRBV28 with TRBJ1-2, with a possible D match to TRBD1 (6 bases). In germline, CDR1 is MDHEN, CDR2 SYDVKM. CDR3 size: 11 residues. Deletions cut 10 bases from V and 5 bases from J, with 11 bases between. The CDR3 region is CAIRTGYGYTF. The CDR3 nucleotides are TGTGCCATCAGAACAGGGTATGGCTACACCTTC.

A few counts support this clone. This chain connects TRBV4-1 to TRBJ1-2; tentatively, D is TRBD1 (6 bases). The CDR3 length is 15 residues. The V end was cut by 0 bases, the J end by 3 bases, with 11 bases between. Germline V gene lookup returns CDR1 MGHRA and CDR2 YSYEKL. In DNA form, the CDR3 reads TGCGCCAGCAGCCAAGATAGTCGGACAGACTATGGCTACACCTTC. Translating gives CASSQDSRTDYGYTF.

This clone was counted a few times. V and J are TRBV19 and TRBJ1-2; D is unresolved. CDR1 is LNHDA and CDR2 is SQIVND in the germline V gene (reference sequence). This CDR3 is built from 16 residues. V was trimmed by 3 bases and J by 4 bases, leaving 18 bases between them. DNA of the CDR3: TGTGCCAGTAGTATGGACTGGCTCTCCGCAGGCTATGGCTACACCTTC. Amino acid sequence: CASSMDWLSAGYGYTF.

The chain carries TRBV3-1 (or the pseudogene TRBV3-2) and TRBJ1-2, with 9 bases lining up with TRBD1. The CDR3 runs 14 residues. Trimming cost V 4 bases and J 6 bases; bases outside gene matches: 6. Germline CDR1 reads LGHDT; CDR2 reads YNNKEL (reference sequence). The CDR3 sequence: CASSPGQGINGYTF. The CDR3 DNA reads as TGTGCCAGCAGCCCAGGACAGGGGATCAATGGCTACACCTTC.

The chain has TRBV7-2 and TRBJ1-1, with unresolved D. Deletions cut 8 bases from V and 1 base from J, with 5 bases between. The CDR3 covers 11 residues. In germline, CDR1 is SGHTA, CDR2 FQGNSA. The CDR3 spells CASGRNTEAFF. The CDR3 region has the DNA TGTGCCAGCGGGCGGAACACTGAAGCTTTCTTT.

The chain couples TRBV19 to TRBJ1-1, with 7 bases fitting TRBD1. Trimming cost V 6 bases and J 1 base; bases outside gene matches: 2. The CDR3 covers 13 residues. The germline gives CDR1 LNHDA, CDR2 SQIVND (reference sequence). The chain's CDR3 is CASSWDRNTEAFF. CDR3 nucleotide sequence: TGTGCCAGTAGCTGGGACAGGAACACTGAAGCTTTCTTT. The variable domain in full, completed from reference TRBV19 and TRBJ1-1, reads DGGITQSPKYLFRKEGQNVTLSCEQNLNHDAMYWYRQDPGQGLRLIYYSQIVNDFQKGDIAEGYSVSREKKESFPLTVTSAQKNPTAFYLCASSWDRNTEAFFGQGTRLTVV.

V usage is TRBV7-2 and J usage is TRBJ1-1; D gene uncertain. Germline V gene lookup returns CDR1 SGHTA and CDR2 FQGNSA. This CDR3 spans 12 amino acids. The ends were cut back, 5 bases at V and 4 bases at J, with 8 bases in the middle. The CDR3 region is CASSASFTEAFF. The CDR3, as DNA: TGTGCCAGCAGCGCCAGTTTCACTGAAGCTTTCTTT. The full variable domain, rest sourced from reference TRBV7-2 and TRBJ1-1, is GAGVSQSPSNKVTEKGKDVELRCDPISGHTALYWYRQSLGQGLEFLIYFQGNSAPDKSGLPSDRFSAERTGGSVSTLTIQRTQQEDSAVYLCASSASFTEAFFGQGTRLTVV.

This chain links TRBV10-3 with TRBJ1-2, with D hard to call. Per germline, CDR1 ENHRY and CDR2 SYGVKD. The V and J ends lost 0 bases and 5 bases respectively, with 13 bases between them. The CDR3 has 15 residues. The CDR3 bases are TGTGCCATCAGTGAGTCCCGGGTTGTACTGTATGGCTACACCTTC. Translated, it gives CAISESRVVLYGYTF.